The present T cell receptor beta chain was sequenced within a study of PD-1 blockade in classical Hodgkin lymphoma. Exposure to brentuximab vedotin varied, and each patient had relapsed following autologous stem cell transplantation. The germline V gene has CDR1 SGHAT and CDR2 FQNNGV. The ends were cut back, 5 bases at V and 7 bases at J, with 26 bases in the middle. This CDR3 region has 17 residues. TCRdb keeps only in-frame clones here, not all; method: immunoSEQ multiplex PCR. The sample holds about 97,000 clones, roughly 83% seen once. The starting material was peripheral blood mononuclear cells (PBMCs), obtained at baseline. The source of this sequence is a human donor with classical Hodgkin lymphoma. The chain links TRBV11-2 to TRBJ1-2; D is possibly TRBD1 (5 bases). CDR3 region: CASSHLGGSKEVVGYTF. The CDR3 DNA sequence: TGTGCCAGCAGCCATCTTGGGGGGTCAAAAGAGGTGGTTGGCTACACCTTC.